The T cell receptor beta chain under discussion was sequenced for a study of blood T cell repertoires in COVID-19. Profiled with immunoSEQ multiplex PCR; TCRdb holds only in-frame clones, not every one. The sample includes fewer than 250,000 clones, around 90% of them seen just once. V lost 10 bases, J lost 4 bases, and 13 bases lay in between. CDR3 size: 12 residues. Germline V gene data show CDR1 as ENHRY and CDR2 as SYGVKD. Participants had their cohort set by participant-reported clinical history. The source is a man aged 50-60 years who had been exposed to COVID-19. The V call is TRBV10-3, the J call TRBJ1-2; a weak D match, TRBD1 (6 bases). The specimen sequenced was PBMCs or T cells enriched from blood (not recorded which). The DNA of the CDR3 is TGTGCCACCGGACAGCTTTCCTATGGCTACACCTTC. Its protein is CATGQLSYGYTF.